The clone carrying this TCR beta chain is categorized as medium-sized (0.01 to 0.1%). The library was built for alpha chains, so this beta chain is an off-target read and its size means little. Time point indicated: sample taken at primary tumor resection. Tumor, nontumor lung or frozen PBMC supplied whole RNA that was sequenced unsorted. Samples were obtained from roughly 65 donors, all untreated early-stage non-small cell lung cancer patients. The source of the sample is a study of spatial heterogeneity in lung cancer. Whole-study context: More than eight raw reads, on average, carried each unique TCR and UMI combination.

Each molecule of TCR cDNA was tagged with one unique molecular identifier. MiXCR, applied by TCRdb to the 5' RACE reads, yields one record per CDR3 protein. Here the sample spans approximately 12,000 distinct CDR3 sequences, roughly 6.2% being singletons. The germline CDR1 and CDR2 sequences are GTSNPN and SVGIG (reference sequence). The CDR3 has 15 amino acids. V dropped 4 bases and J dropped 7; count of bases not matched to a gene: 8. The sample in question was normal lung tissue next to the tumor, obtained at surgery. The V gene is TRBV30, the J gene TRBJ2-1; 12 bases fit TRBD2. The TCR comes from a male donor with early-stage non-small cell lung cancer. The chain's CDR3 is CAWNRLAGEGNEQFF. The CDR3 DNA reads as TGTGCCTGGAACCGACTAGCGGGAGAAGGGAATGAGCAGTTCTTC.